Below, 10 T cell receptor beta chains from the same sample are listed, as sequenced in a study of PD-L1 blockade in urothelial cancer. Noted time point: peripheral blood 6 weeks after treatment start. The method was immunoSEQ multiplex PCR; TCRdb's version includes in-frame clones alone and lacks a portion of them. Of around 110,000 clones listed, 80% to 90% are singletons. The specimen comprised PBMCs, sampled around atezolizumab (anti-PD-L1) treatment. The receptors shown here come from a man between 60 and 75 years old with urothelial cancer.

V and J are TRBV7-3 and TRBJ2-1; TRBD2 aligns across 7 bases. The CDR3 length is 16 residues. Germline trimming cut 6 bases from V and 6 bases from J; bases unmatched to any gene: 14. Germline assignment: CDR1 SGHTA and CDR2 FQGTGA. CDR3 residues: CASSSQTSSGGNEQFF. The CDR3 DNA reads TGTGCCAGCAGTAGCCAAACGTCTAGCGGTGGCAATGAGCAGTTCTTC.

This chain joins TRBV30 and TRBJ2-3; a possible D gene is TRBD2 (6 bases). V lost 0 bases, J lost 0 bases, and 13 bases lay in between. CDR1 and CDR2 (germline): GTSNPN, SVGIG (reference sequence). The CDR3 covers 16 residues. Written as DNA, the CDR3 is TGTGCCTGGAGTGTAGGAGCGGGTACTAGCACAGATACGCAGTATTTT. This gives the protein CAWSVGAGTSTDTQYF.

This clone was seen a handful of times. The chain joins TRBV18 to TRBJ1-2; possibly TRBD1 for D (6 bases). Germline assignment: CDR1 KGHSH and CDR2 LQKENI. The CDR3 is 15 amino acids. V was shortened by 0 bases and J by 3 bases, with 11 bases between the two germline ends. CDR3 loop: CASSPPRTDDYGYTF. CDR3 nucleotide sequence: TGTGCCAGCTCACCACCCAGGACAGATGACTATGGCTACACCTTC.

The rearrangement uses TRBV28 and TRBJ1-4; D unresolved. This CDR3 has 14 residues. V was pared by 9 bases and J by 0 bases, with 11 bases between. Germline V gene lookup returns CDR1 MDHEN and CDR2 SYDVKM. The CDR3 reads CASKDGTTNEKLFF. For the CDR3, the DNA is TGTGCCAGTAAGGACGGGACAACTAATGAAAAACTGTTTTTT.

In this sample, this clone turned up a few times. An end of the junction does not agree with germline; a read error may underlie this. The rearrangement links TRBV7-8 to TRBJ2-7; 8 nucleotides line up with TRBD1. CDR1 SGHVS and CDR2 FQNEAQ come from the germline V gene. This CDR3 region has 15 residues. CDR3 residues: CASRLDRGIGYEQYF. The CDR3 DNA sequence: TGTGCCAGCAGATTAGACAGGGGAATAGGCTACGAGCAGTACTTC.

This clone showed up just once. This chain joins TRBV9 and TRBJ1-1; 7 nucleotides line up with TRBD1. Germline lookup yields CDR1 SGDLS and CDR2 YYNGEE. V lost 2 bases and J lost 4; bases outside the gene matches: 11. This CDR3 comprises 16 residues. The CDR3 DNA sequence: TGTGCCAGCAGCGTTGAAACGGGGGACAGCCCCACTGAAGCTTTCTTT. Protein: CASSVETGDSPTEAFF.

This chain connects TRBV2 to TRBJ2-5; TRBD1 aligns across 8 bases. V shed 6 bases, J shed 3 bases, and the junction held 3 bases outside the gene matches. The CDR3 consists of 13 residues. Germline assignment: CDR1 SNHLY and CDR2 FYNNEI. The CDR3 here is CASRPQGEETQYF. The CDR3, as DNA: TGTGCCAGCAGACCACAGGGGGAAGAGACCCAGTACTTC.

The chain links TRBV2 to TRBJ2-7; D is possibly TRBD2 (7 bases). This CDR3 has 13 amino acids. Trimming removed 0 bases from V and 12 bases from J, with 15 bases in between. CDR1 and CDR2 from the germline V gene are SNHLY and FYNNEI. CDR3: CASSEALAGAGYF. In DNA form, the CDR3 reads TGTGCCAGCAGTGAAGCGCTTGCGGGGGCTGGGTACTTC.

The CDR3 here is CASSQDSGGGEKLFF. The CDR3 coding sequence is TGCGCCAGCAGCCAAGATTCCGGGGGTGGCGAAAAACTGTTTTTT. The V gene is TRBV4-3, the J gene TRBJ1-4; a weak D match, TRBD1 (5 bases). The CDR3 has 15 amino acids. Trimming took off 0 bases at V and 8 bases at J, with 13 bases between the two ends. Germline V gene sequence: CDR1 LGHNA, CDR2 YSLEER.

J is TRBJ2-7 and V is TRBV28; D is uncertain. The CDR3 is 13 residues long. The germline V gene encodes CDR1 MDHEN and CDR2 SYDVKM. Deletions cut 2 bases from V and 0 bases from J, with 5 bases between. The CDR3 region is CASSLRSSYEQYF. The CDR3 bases are TGTGCCAGCAGTTTAAGGAGCTCCTACGAGCAGTACTTC. Supplemented by reference TRBV28 and TRBJ2-7, the full variable domain reads DVKVTQSSRYLVKRTGEKVFLECVQDMDHENMFWYRQDPGLGLRLIYFSYDVKMKEKGDIPEGYSVSREKKERFSLILESASTNQTSMYLCASSLRSSYEQYFGPGTRLTVT.